This T cell receptor (beta chain) was identified during a study of blood T cells in healthy people across ages. Together with a sample-barcoded 5' primer, a J-beta primer mix was included in a second PCR lasting about 7 to 11 cycles. TCRdb recomputed calls from the 5' RACE reads with MiXCR, one row per CDR3 protein. The sample records around 1,600,000 distinct CDR3 sequences, roughly 43% being singletons. Germline CDR1 and CDR2: MDHEN and SYDVKM. Trimming shortened V by 1 base and J by 1 base, and 10 bases separated the two germline ends. This CDR3 has 15 residues. As regards this clonotype: The antigen is unknown.

There were healthy Caucasian individuals from Russia, aged roughly 6 to 90, serving as donors. Total RNA was extracted at no less than 6 micrograms per sample. The study, taken as a whole, reports: The study could not conclusively compare naive and antigen-experienced cells, given its unsorted PBMCs. There was a strong correlation between TCR beta diversity and naive T cell percentage.

The V gene is TRBV28, the J gene TRBJ2-5; D call uncertain. The TCR was taken from a woman in her late teens or twenties in good health. The specimen was blood. CDR3 nucleotides: TGTGCCAGCAGTTTATCCGACTGGGGCCAAGAGACCCAGTACTTC. The encoded protein is CASSLSDWGQETQYF.